The source of this T cell receptor beta chain is a study of OX40 agonist ivuxolimab in advanced cancers. As for the study in general: Ivuxolimab was delivered to patients intravenously every 2 weeks at doses spanning 0.01 to 10 mg/kg.

Notes on this clone: Its antigen remains unidentified.

Some clones are missing from TCRdb's copy, which holds only in-frame ones; the method was immunoSEQ multiplex PCR. Of about 73,000 clones listed, roughly 90% are singletons. Notes on the study in general: Mean expanded clone counts were higher in CD8+ than CD4+ T cells. Among expanded peripheral T cells, antigen specificity went undetermined. The CD4+ and CD8+ T cells in the blood had expanded clonally by week 6 at 0.1 to 3.0 mg/kg.

The germline V gene encodes CDR1 SNHLY and CDR2 FYNNEI. Trimming cost V 2 bases and J 2 bases, with 10 bases left between them. The CDR3 spans 14 residues. The TCR sequence derives from an adult with an advanced solid tumor such as melanoma, head and neck, liver or kidney cancer. The input for sequencing was CD4+ or CD8+ T cells sorted from blood, taken in a trial of the OX40 agonist ivuxolimab. V is TRBV2 and J is TRBJ2-7, with D perhaps TRBD1 (7 bases). The CDR3 region has the DNA TGTGCCAGCAGTGAACAGGGGGGAACCTACGAGCAGTACTTC. Residues: CASSEQGGTYEQYF.